This entry is about one T cell receptor beta chain. The sample originates from a study of CD4 and CD8 cells across lung adenocarcinoma regions. This CDR3 is 13 amino acids long. Germline-derived CDR1 and CDR2 are MGHRA and YSYEKL. V lost 1 base and J lost 11, with 12 bases in between. TCRdb analysed the PCR reads with MiXCR anew, one entry per CDR3 protein. The sample includes 7,500 to 9,000 distinct CDR3 sequences, roughly 50% seen only once; the top ten take roughly a quarter. Donors had localized lung adenocarcinoma, a non-small cell lung cancer. V and J are TRBV4-1 and TRBJ2-4; no clear D. The clonotype was recovered from a female donor with lung adenocarcinoma. The CD4 and CD8 labels of this study may be unreliable. Sequenced sample: CD4+ T cells from the center of a lung tumor. CDR3 sequence: CASSQAVTLVQYF. The CDR3 nucleotides are TGCGCCAGCAGCCAAGCGGTTACTCTGGTTCAGTACTTC.